A selection of T cell receptor beta chains follows, all from one sample in a study of T cell changes during pregnancy in multiple sclerosis. Sequencing was performed with immunoSEQ multiplex PCR; in TCRdb, only in-frame clones are kept and a portion is missing. The sample includes 100,000 or so clones, almost 95% of them seen just once. The source was peripheral blood, collected before pregnancy. Source of these receptors: a female donor with multiple sclerosis, enrolled in a pregnancy study. CDR3s include the opening cysteine and the closing phenylalanine or tryptophan. Fields, in order: J gene, V gene, CDR3 protein.

TRBJ1-1,TRBV27,CASSLGRWTEAFF
TRBJ2-3,TRBV28,CASTTSGSSTDTQYF
TRBJ2-7,TRBV9,CASSSAGGPSYEQYF
TRBJ1-1,TRBV5-4,CASSLGTLRQTEAFF
TRBJ1-1,TRBV5-3,CARSERRQGYTVNTEAFF
TRBJ2-1,TRBV5-1,CASSPDHNEQFF
TRBJ1-1,TRBV10-3,CAISARQGAERNTEAFF
TRBJ2-7,TRBV19,CASSIGGAGYEQYF
TRBJ2-2,TRBV11-3,CASSSRGIGELFF
TRBJ1-1,TRBV28,CASTGGEAFF
TRBJ2-5,TRBV7-2,CASSLTSGDTQYF
TRBJ2-2,TRBV5-1,CASSRDRVETGELFF
TRBJ2-2,TRBV18,CASSPPTRPNTGELFF
TRBJ1-5,TRBV19,CASSAKTGRVSNQPQHF
TRBJ2-7,TRBV9,CASSSRLAGGVDEQYF
TRBJ1-1,TRBV29-1,CSVEARGMNTEAFF
TRBJ2-1,TRBV6-1,CASSELERGGGNEQFF
TRBJ2-3,TRBV10-2,CASRAGTSGTDTQYF
TRBJ2-5,TRBV15,CATSTRGSGSETQYF
TRBJ2-3,TRBV11-2,CASSLMGQNTDTQYF
TRBJ1-5,TRBV25-1,CASSEEQGALQPQHF
TRBJ2-5,TRBV5-1,CASSLDQETQYF
TRBJ2-7,TRBV28,CASSLQYPSSGRYEQYF
TRBJ2-1,TRBV4-1,CASSLTGQGYNEQFF
TRBJ2-7,TRBV5-6,CANNPPSDEQYF
TRBJ2-1,TRBV6-1,CASSSRDSGFNEQFF
TRBJ2-7,TRBV27,CASRRRDREGELTYEQYF
TRBJ2-1,TRBV4-1,CASSQDRTEGNEQFF
TRBJ1-1,TRBV19,CASSMGRMNTEAFF
TRBJ2-7,TRBV5-1,CASSPLTGGEQYF
TRBJ1-2,TRBV6-5,CASSYGGGDNYGYTF
TRBJ2-1,TRBV7-9,CASSGSGAPTYNEQFF
TRBJ2-7,TRBV28,CASRLMYEQYF
TRBJ2-1,TRBV27,CASRVLGGAQRFF
TRBJ2-2,TRBV11-2,CASSSSTGGTRELFF
TRBJ2-7,TRBV15,CATSTAPATGLEQYF
TRBJ1-2,TRBV19,CASTDPTGQGVYGYTF
TRBJ1-3,TRBV9,CASSVSGTGAGNTIYF
TRBJ2-5,TRBV30,CAWTVGGQETQYF
TRBJ2-3,TRBV4-1,CASSQVAIREGLTDTQYF
TRBJ2-7,TRBV7-2,CASSADGYEQYF
TRBJ2-7,TRBV27,CASSLSQRHSYEQYF
TRBJ2-1,TRBV15,CATSRAQNEQFF
TRBJ2-2,TRBV12-2,CASRQARPAQGITGELFF
TRBJ2-7,TRBV27,CASSLLGRGSYEQYF
TRBJ2-2,TRBV5-1,CASSSTGSYTGELFF
TRBJ2-7,TRBV6-1,CASSEEVRGYEQYF
TRBJ1-5,TRBV7-2,CASSPQPGRQPQHF